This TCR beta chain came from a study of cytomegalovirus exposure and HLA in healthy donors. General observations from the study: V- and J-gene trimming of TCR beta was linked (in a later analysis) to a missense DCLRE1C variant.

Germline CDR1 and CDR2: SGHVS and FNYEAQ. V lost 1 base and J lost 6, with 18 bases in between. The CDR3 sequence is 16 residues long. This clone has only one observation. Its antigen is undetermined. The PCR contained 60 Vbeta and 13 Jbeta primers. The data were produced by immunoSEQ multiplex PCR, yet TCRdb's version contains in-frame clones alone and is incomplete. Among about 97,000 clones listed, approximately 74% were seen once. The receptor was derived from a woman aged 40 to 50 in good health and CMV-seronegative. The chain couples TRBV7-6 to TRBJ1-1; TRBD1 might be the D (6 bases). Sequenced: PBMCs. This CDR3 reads CASSLDAPGRGAEAFF. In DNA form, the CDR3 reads TGTGCCAGCAGCTTAGACGCCCCAGGGAGGGGGGCTGAAGCTTTCTTT.